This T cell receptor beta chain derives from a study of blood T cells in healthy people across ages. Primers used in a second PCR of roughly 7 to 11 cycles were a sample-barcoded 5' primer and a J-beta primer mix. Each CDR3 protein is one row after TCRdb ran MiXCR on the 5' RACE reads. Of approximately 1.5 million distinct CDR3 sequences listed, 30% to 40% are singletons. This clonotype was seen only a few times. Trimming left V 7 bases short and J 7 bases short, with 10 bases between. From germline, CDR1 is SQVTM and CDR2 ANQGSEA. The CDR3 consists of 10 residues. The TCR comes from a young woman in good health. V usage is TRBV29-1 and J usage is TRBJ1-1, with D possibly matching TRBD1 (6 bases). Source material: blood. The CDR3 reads CSAGTSEAFF. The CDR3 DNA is TGCAGCGCTGGGACAAGTGAAGCTTTCTTT.